The entry that follows covers one T cell receptor (beta chain) sequence. This clonotype was recorded many times. Its antigen is currently not known. One base away there is no much larger clone; base qualities are not given. The data derive from a study of regulatory T cells in long-lasting Graves disease listed by TCRdb under 2021. For context, the study as a whole: Newly diagnosed Graves' disease patients had taken antithyroid drugs for less than 3 months. Patients with persistent Graves' disease were compared with patients with newly diagnosed Graves' disease using TCR sequencing and RNA sequencing of peripheral blood. The study took place in China and was registered as a clinical trial. A total of around 35 samples underwent TCR sequencing, from 13 patients with persistent Graves' disease and roughly 20 patients with newly diagnosed Graves' disease.

According to the study, the label for this sample's time point signals: newly diagnosed GD, antithyroid drugs for less than 3 months. For both TCR sequencing and RNA sequencing, RNA was extracted from PBMCs using TRIzol. The diagnosis of Graves' disease was made according to American Thyroid Association guidelines. Patients for the study were recruited at an endocrinology department in Xi'an, China. From each patient, about 9 milliliters of peripheral blood was collected into an EDTA anticoagulant tube. PBMCs were isolated by Ficoll Paque Plus density gradient separation without further T cell sorting. An Agilent 2100 Bioanalyzer and agarose gel were used to check RNA quality, and a NanoDrop 2000 was used to measure RNA concentration. Library method: multiplex PCR. The run used an Illumina HiSeq 4000. To build TCR beta libraries, CDR3 regions were amplified by Arm-PCR using iRepertoire HTBI primers. Gel purification was performed on PCR products prior to sequencing. On the authors' methods: A total of fewer than 65 TRBV and approximately 13 TRBJ segments were identified across samples and were used for gene usage analysis of CDR3 amino acid clonotypes. Filtered high-quality paired reads were merged into contigs using COPE and FqMerger. BLAST was used to align contigs to IMGT TRBV, TRBD and TRBJ reference genes, and CDR3 was defined according to IMGT. Any clonotype with a frequency above 0.1% was counted as a highly expanded clone. Shannon entropy was used to measure repertoire diversity, and the Gini coefficient was used to measure V-J evenness. A clonotype found in more than one individual was treated as public. Using fastp at Q25 and MiXCR, TCRdb reprocessed the public reads and kept productive beta chains. Rows merge per CDR3 protein into single entries with the most common DNA and genes. The V and J calls were determined by TCRdb, not by the authors. This sample has over 500,000 distinct CDR3 sequences in its table, and roughly 16% of those were observed once. 18% of the sample is held by the ten biggest clonotypes.

Broad study findings and their caveats: Only peripheral blood was studied, because thyroid tissue, the primary lesion, was inaccessible. Compared with newly diagnosed patients, persistent Graves' disease patients had lower TCR Shannon entropy and fewer highly expanded clones, which suggests clonal expansion. TRBV28, TRBJ1-2 and TRBJ2-5 were preferentially used in persistent disease, while TRBV20-1 and TRBJ2-1 were favored in newly diagnosed disease. The authors noted that the small sample size was a limitation that may lower accuracy. Only the TCR beta chain was sequenced and analyzed. Patients with persistent disease shared more public clonotypes (approximately 2,500) than newly diagnosed patients did (more than 900).

CDR1 and CDR2 (MNHEY, SMNVEV) derive from the germline V gene (reference sequence). Counted from cysteine to phenylalanine, this CDR3 has 14 amino acids. The kept DNA is CDR3 alone, 42 bases in frame from the first base. Cut back by 0 bases and 7 bases, the V and J ends lie 12 bases apart. Another study also made use of these data, one on T cells in Graves' hyperthyroidism and ophthalmopathy. The second paper further reports: Stable Graves' hyperthyroidism was defined as the absence of progression to ophthalmopathy over 18 months of follow-up. Hyperthyroidism patients were newly diagnosed, with disease duration under 2 months, and aged 18 to 65 years. Any patient with an uncontrolled infection, another autoimmune disease, pregnancy or lactation was excluded. Diagnoses were established on the basis of clinical symptoms, serum thyroxine and TRAb, thyroid ultrasound, and orbital computed tomography. For the first round of RT-PCR on the TCR CDR3, the HTBI primer set was used together with the Qiagen OneStep RT-PCR kit. Most expanded thyroid clonotypes (frequency above 0.001) were also detected in blood, suggesting blood repertoires may reflect thyroid immune responses. A 13 V-J signature model separated ophthalmopathy from stable hyperthyroidism, with nearly 90% sensitivity and 81.08% specificity in cross-validation and 80%/75% in testing. During validation, the model predicted progression to ophthalmopathy a median of approximately 6.5 months ahead of onset, with almost 71% sensitivity and 72.22% specificity. TCR V-J signatures able to tell the groups apart were searched for in a discovery cohort of approximately 95 patients, of whom 40 to 45 had Graves' ophthalmopathy and under 65 had stable Graves' hyperthyroidism. Prospective prediction of ophthalmopathy was tested in an independent validation cohort consisting of under 20 hyperthyroidism patients and some 16 patients who later progressed to ophthalmopathy. The 80 to 100 discovery patients were randomly divided into training and test sets at a 7:3 ratio. In addition, the study compared T-cell repertoires in thyroid tissue and in blood from roughly 6 Graves' hyperthyroidism patients. After blood sampling, hyperthyroidism patients were treated with methimazole at a starting dose of 30 mg daily, and ophthalmopathy patients were treated with high-dose intravenous methylprednisolone. Libraries were constructed in a second round of multiplex PCR, after which size selection and purification were carried out. The libraries were sequenced on an Illumina HiSeq2000 using paired-end 100 bp reads. SOAPnuke was used to process the raw data, removing reads that contained adapters or uncalled bases, had a mean Phred below 15, or lacked an exact match to the constant primer or identifier. High-quality paired reads were merged using COPE v1.2.5, and each unique nucleotide sequence was defined as a clonotype. MiTCR v1.1 was used to align clonotypes to the IMGT TRBV, TRBD and TRBJ reference segments. Only V-J combinations with frequency above 0.0001, covering 99% to 99.2% of repertoires, were analysed. A TCS score was defined as the ratio between F50 (clonal expansion) and ExV (chaos), using BLOSUM62-based TCRdist between CDR3 peptides within each V-J. Welch's t-statistics and random forest reduced 514 V-J features to roughly 13, which were used in a naive Bayes classifier (R e1071). Sample size was not statistically predetermined, and investigators were not blinded to group allocation. According to the paper, TCR Vbeta CDR3 sequencing was carried out on some 140 peripheral blood samples, which came from fewer than 50 ophthalmopathy, 75 or so hyperthyroidism and about 17 progressor patients.

The sequencing used peripheral blood mononuclear cells (PBMCs), collected at new diagnosis, from a patient treated with antithyroid drugs. The sequence was collected from a woman in her twenties or thirties with Graves disease. Donor details come from another sample of the same person, matched by shared clones. Recombination joined TRBV27 with TRBJ1-1; the D gene assignment is ambiguous. The sequenced DNA is TGTGCCAGCAGTTTATCTCCCCTAGGGAGTGAAGCTTTCTTT. The translation is CASSLSPLGSEAFF.